The entry below gives a single T cell receptor beta chain sequence along with its context. Antigen unknown. Stated treatment: oral pan-JAK inhibitor, 5-10 mg twice daily. Extraction of RNA preceded its reverse transcription into cDNA, which served as the sequencing template. Sequencing was performed with immunoSEQ multiplex PCR; in TCRdb, only in-frame clones are kept and a portion is missing. The sample lists about 200,000 clones, less than 45% occurring once. The CDR3 runs to 14 residues. The V end was cut by 5 bases, the J end by 1 base, with 10 bases between. Germline V CDR1 and CDR2: SGHTA, FQGNSA. These data originate in a study of CD8+ T cells in alopecia areata. Across the study: Each of the treated patients was given oral tofacitinib, 5 to 10 mg twice daily, for moderate-to-severe alopecia areata.

Findings and caveats of the study: Clonality exceeded that of normal scalp in lesional scalp, most notably in alopecia totalis/universalis.

Sequencing used CD4+ T cells sorted from blood, obtained at approximately week 31, from a patient treated with tofacitinib. The clonotype comes from a human donor with alopecia areata. This chain joins TRBV7-2 and TRBJ2-3, with D unresolved. The CDR3 coding sequence is TGTGCCAGCAGCCCTGATACCGGCACAGATACGCAGTATTTT. Translation: CASSPDTGTDTQYF.